The sequence of this T cell receptor (beta chain) was determined in a study of blood T cell repertoires in COVID-19. Study-wide context: Samples of COVID-19 (acute and convalescent) were obtained from the United States, Italy and Spain. Nucleic acid was either cDNA or gDNA, and it came from T cells, B-cell-depleted T cells, or PBMCs.

The length of the CDR3 is 15 residues. V shed 5 bases, J shed 6 bases, and the junction held 7 bases outside the gene matches. Per the germline V gene, CDR1 is KGHSH and CDR2 is LQKENI. Original processing notes: Estimated nucleated cell counts came from reference gene primer amplification. The repertoire was sequenced with immunoSEQ multiplex PCR; TCRdb's copy has only in-frame clones and lacks some. V and J calls and clone size are given by that table; D and trimming were obtained from the DNA. The sample comprises about 120,000 clones, roughly 79% of which are singletons, and over 9.5% rests with the top ten.

The sequence was collected from a human donor in a cohort sampled during active COVID-19. The sample was peripheral blood. V and J are TRBV18 and TRBJ2-1; TRBD1 matches 10 bases. CDR3 nucleotide sequence: TGTGCCAGCTCATGGACAGGGGGGGAACCCAATGAGCAGTTCTTC. Amino acid sequence: CASSWTGGEPNEQFF.